A single sample gave rise to the 9 T cell receptor beta chains below, sequenced in a study of T-cell reconstitution after alpha-beta-depleted transplantation in children. Unique molecular identifiers were incorporated when the TCRbeta library was constructed. In TCRdb, the PCR reads were re-called with MiXCR into one record per CDR3 protein. The sample includes over 400,000 distinct CDR3 sequences, around two fifths seen only once; the top ten take about 30%. The specimen comprised PBMCs, sampled before TCRalphabeta/CD19-depleted stem cell transplant. Receptor source: a girl aged 2-10 years with aplastic anemia, due to receive a stem cell transplant.

This chain uses TRBV28 with TRBJ2-3; D is ambiguous. From germline, CDR1 is MDHEN and CDR2 SYDVKM. The V gene lost 2 bases and the J gene lost 5 bases, with 11 bases spanning the gap. This CDR3 contains 14 residues. Written as DNA, the CDR3 is TGTGCCAGCAGTTTAGCCACCGAGGAAGATACGCAGTATTTT. Its protein product is CASSLATEEDTQYF.

The genes are TRBV10-3 and TRBJ2-3, with a tentative D call TRBD2 (5 bases). CDR3 length equals 15 residues. V lost 2 bases and J 4 bases, leaving 13 bases between the germline ends. The germline gives CDR1 ENHRY, CDR2 SYGVKD. The CDR3 loop is CAISETRLGADTQYF. In nucleotides, the CDR3 is TGTGCCATCAGTGAGACCCGGCTCGGGGCAGATACGCAGTATTTT.

The V gene is TRBV4-2, the J gene TRBJ2-5; 9 bases fit TRBD1. The germline gives CDR1 LGHNA, CDR2 YNFKEQ. The CDR3 covers 17 residues. V was clipped by 1 base and J by 3 bases; unmatched bases: 9. CDR3 residues: CASSQGWSGTGKETQYF. The CDR3, as DNA: TGTGCCAGCAGCCAAGGTTGGTCGGGGACAGGGAAAGAGACCCAGTACTTC.

The chain couples TRBV6-2 or TRBV6-3 to TRBJ2-1; 11 nucleotides align to TRBD2. Germline CDR1 and CDR2: MNHEY and SVGEGT. The trim removed 2 bases at V and 8 bases at J, leaving 8 bases unmatched. The CDR3 is 16 residues long. As DNA, the CDR3 is TGTGCCAGCAGTTACAGACTAGCGGGACTTAAAGATGAGCAGTTCTTC. This codes for CASSYRLAGLKDEQFF.

This clonotype has only a few counts. The chain uses TRBV18 and TRBJ2-7, with 13 bases aligning to TRBD2. Germline V gives CDR1 KGHSH, CDR2 LQKENI. V lost 3 bases to trimming and J lost 8 bases; unmatched junction nucleotides: 7. CDR3 length: 15 residues. CDR3 region: CASSPGLAGEQKQYF. The DNA for the CDR3 is TGTGCCAGCTCACCCGGACTAGCGGGAGAGCAGAAGCAGTACTTC.

J is TRBJ2-2 and V is TRBV11-2; maybe TRBD2 (5 bases). Per germline, CDR1 SGHAT and CDR2 FQNNGV. V gave up 0 bases and J gave up 1 base, with 12 bases separating them. The CDR3 extends over 17 amino acids. CDR3 coding DNA: TGTGCCAGCAGCTTAGAACGGGGAGCCATGAACACCGGGGAGCTGTTTTTT. This codes for CASSLERGAMNTGELFF.

The gene calls are TRBV18 and TRBJ2-1, with D tentatively TRBD1 or TRBD2 (5 bases each). This CDR3 contains 13 residues. Germline V gives CDR1 KGHSH, CDR2 LQKENI. The germline V and J ends were trimmed by 3 bases and 9 bases, with 12 bases remaining between them. The CDR3 bases are TGTGCCAGCTCACCGGGGCCAGGACTTGAGCAGTTCTTC. It is translated as CASSPGPGLEQFF.

This clonotype was counted at least ten times. The chain is built from TRBV5-1 and TRBJ1-1; 7 bases fit TRBD1. The CDR3 contains 13 residues. Trimming removed 4 bases from V and 11 bases from J; junction bases left unmatched: 11. Germline CDR1 reads SGHRS; CDR2 reads YFSETQ. CDR3 sequence reads: CASSLRQGGDAFF. Here the CDR3 DNA reads TGCGCCAGCAGCCTAAGACAGGGCGGTGACGCTTTCTTT.

This clonotype occurred many times. V gene TRBV5-1 combines with J gene TRBJ2-1; 8 positions match TRBD2. From germline, CDR1 is SGHRS and CDR2 YFSETQ. The trim removed 4 bases at V and 6 bases at J, leaving 6 bases unmatched. CDR3 length: 14 residues. CDR3 bases: TGCGCCAGCAGCCCCCGGGGGGGATCCAATGAGCAGTTCTTC. Translated, it gives CASSPRGGSNEQFF.